This T cell receptor (beta chain) was observed in a study of blood T cell repertoires in COVID-19. On the study more broadly: From the United States, Italy and Spain came samples of acute and convalescent COVID-19.

This clone was counted a few times. How the authors handled the data: Estimates of nucleated cell counts were drawn from the amplification of reference gene primers. Libraries were prepared by immunoSEQ multiplex PCR; TCRdb keeps only in-frame clonotypes and omits some of them. Clonal size and the V and J genes are those of that table, whereas D and trimming came from the DNA. The data show fewer than 300,000 clones, with about nine tenths seen just once and around 2.2% held by the top ten. The clonotype originates from a woman aged 25-40 years with COVID-19, enrolled during active disease. The sample consisted of peripheral blood.

The DNA of the CDR3 is TGTGCCAGCAGCCCTTATCAGCCCCAGCATTTT. Its protein is CASSPYQPQHF. The rearrangement links TRBV5-8 to TRBJ1-5; D is uncertain. Germline CDR1 reads SGHTS; CDR2 reads YDEGEE. The CDR3 length is 11 residues. V was clipped by 4 bases and J by 5 bases, with 4 bases between them.